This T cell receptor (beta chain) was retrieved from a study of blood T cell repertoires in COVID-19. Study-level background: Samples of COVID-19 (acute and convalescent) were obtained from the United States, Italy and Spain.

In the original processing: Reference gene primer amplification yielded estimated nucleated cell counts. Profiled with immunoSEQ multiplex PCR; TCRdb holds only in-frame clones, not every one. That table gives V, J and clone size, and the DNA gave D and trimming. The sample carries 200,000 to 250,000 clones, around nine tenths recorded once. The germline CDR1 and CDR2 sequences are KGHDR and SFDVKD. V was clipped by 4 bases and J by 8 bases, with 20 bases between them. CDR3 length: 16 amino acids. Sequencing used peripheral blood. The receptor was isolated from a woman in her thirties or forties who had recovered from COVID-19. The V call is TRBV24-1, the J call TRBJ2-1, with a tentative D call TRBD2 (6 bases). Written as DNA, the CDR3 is TGTGCCACCAGTGACCTGGGAGCGGGTCCCGTGGATGAGCAGTTCTTC. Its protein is CATSDLGAGPVDEQFF.